Following are 20 T cell receptor beta chains from one sample sequenced in a study of siplizumab effects on memory and regulatory T cells. The repertoire was sequenced with immunoSEQ multiplex PCR; TCRdb's copy has only in-frame clones and lacks some. Of 90,000 to 120,000 clones listed, over 90% are singletons. Specimen: Tregs sorted from blood. The receptors were sampled from a human donor in good health.

The J gene is TRBJ2-5, the V gene TRBV5-1, with TRBD1 matching over 8 bases. The CDR3 is made up of 17 amino acids. Germline CDR1 reads SGHRS; CDR2 reads YFSETQ. With V trimmed by 0 bases and J by 4 bases, 11 bases remained unmatched. CDR3 nucleotides: TGCGCCAGCAGCTTGGCAACAGGGGGTCGTTTTGTAGAGACCCAGTACTTC. Protein sequence: CASSLATGGRFVETQYF. The variable domain in full, completed from reference TRBV5-1 and TRBJ2-5, reads KAGVTQTPRYLIKTRGQQVTLSCSPISGHRSVSWYQQTPGQGLQFLFEYFSETQRNKGNFPGRFSGRQFSNSRSEMNVSTLELGDSALYLCASSLATGGRFVETQYFGPGTRLLVL.

V usage is TRBV16 and J usage is TRBJ2-1; D may be TRBD2 (6 bases). This CDR3 is 16 amino acids long. Germline assignment: CDR1 KGHSY and CDR2 FQNENV. Trimming cost V 1 base and J 1 base, with 11 bases left between them. The CDR3 coding sequence is TGTGCCAGCAGCCAATATTTGGGGGGATCCTACAATGAGCAGTTCTTC. This gives the protein CASSQYLGGSYNEQFF. Full variable domain (rest looked up from reference TRBV16 and TRBJ2-1): GEEVAQTPKHLVRGEGQKAKLYCAPIKGHSYVFWYQQVLKNEFKFLISFQNENVFDETGMPKERFSAKCLPNSPCSLEIQATKLEDSAVYFCASSQYLGGSYNEQFFGPGTRLTVL.

This clone was seen a few times. This chain connects TRBV30 to TRBJ1-1; no firm D call. Germline V CDR1 and CDR2: GTSNPN, SVGIG (reference sequence). CDR3 length: 13 residues. V was trimmed by 5 bases and J by 2 bases, leaving 12 bases between them. The CDR3 DNA follows: TGTGCCTGGGACAAGGAAACAAACACTGAAGCTTTCTTT. This codes for CAWDKETNTEAFF.

The chain employs TRBV2 and TRBJ2-4; D gene ambiguous. With 7 bases removed from V and 4 bases from J, the gap between germline ends came to 8 bases. Germline loops: CDR1 SNHLY, CDR2 FYNNEI. The CDR3 is 12 residues long. This CDR3 is CASKHWKNIQYF. Written as DNA, the CDR3 is TGTGCCAGCAAGCACTGGAAAAACATTCAGTACTTC.

This rearrangement joins TRBV19 to TRBJ1-5; weak D call: TRBD1 (5 bases). The CDR3 is 15 amino acids. Between the trimmed V and J ends, which lost 3 bases and 6 bases, there was a span of 15 bases. Germline CDR1 and CDR2: LNHDA and SQIVND (reference sequence). CDR3 sequence: CASSIPRAAPQPQHF. The CDR3 DNA sequence: TGTGCCAGTAGTATCCCCAGGGCAGCCCCTCAGCCCCAGCATTTT.

This chain joins TRBV5-1 and TRBJ2-1; tentative D call: TRBD1 (5 bases). The CDR3 has 16 residues. The germline CDR1 and CDR2 sequences are SGHRS and YFSETQ. With 0 bases removed from V and 0 bases from J, the gap between germline ends came to 10 bases. The CDR3 sequence is CASSLVRVSSYNEQFF. The CDR3 DNA reads TGCGCCAGCAGCTTGGTCAGGGTGAGCTCCTACAATGAGCAGTTCTTC.

The rearrangement uses TRBV7-2 and TRBJ2-5; D ambiguous. CDR1 and CDR2 from the germline V gene are SGHTA and FQGNSA. The CDR3 is 16 amino acids. V was pared by 3 bases and J by 1 base, with 15 bases between. CDR3 in DNA: TGTGCCAGCAGCTTGGCGAAGTCAGCACTCCAAGAGACCCAGTACTTC. As protein: CASSLAKSALQETQYF.

The chain is built from TRBV7-2 and TRBJ1-3; weak D call: TRBD1 (6 bases). The CDR3 has 15 amino acids. V shed 3 bases and J shed 5 bases, with 14 bases lying between them. CDR1 is SGHTA and CDR2 is FQGNSA in the germline V gene. The CDR3: CASSFLQGPRNTIYF. CDR3 DNA: TGTGCCAGCAGCTTTTTACAGGGACCGAGAAACACCATATATTTT.

This clone was seen a few times. The genes are TRBV7-9 and TRBJ1-1, with D unresolved. Germline V CDR1 and CDR2: SEHNR, FQNEAQ (reference sequence). The length of the CDR3 is 11 residues. Trimming cost V 4 bases and J 11 bases, with 11 bases left between them. The CDR3 region has the DNA TGTGCCAGCAGCTCGGAGGTTGTCGCTTTCTTT. Protein: CASSSEVVAFF.

This sequence joins TRBV4-2 and TRBJ1-2; 8 nucleotides agree with TRBD1. Germline CDR1 LGHNA, CDR2 YNFKEQ. The V and J ends lost 0 bases and 4 bases, in that order; junction bases with no gene match: 13. The CDR3 covers 18 residues. The CDR3 DNA is TGTGCCAGCAGCCAAGACCACTTCGGACAGGGTGTATTCTATGGCTACACCTTC. Protein product: CASSQDHFGQGVFYGYTF.

J is TRBJ1-6 and V is TRBV6-1; TRBD1 might be the D (6 bases). CDR3 length: 15 amino acids. Between the trimmed V and J ends, which lost 6 bases and 1 base, there was a span of 10 bases. Germline lookup yields CDR1 MNHNS and CDR2 SASEGT. CDR3 nucleotide sequence: TGTGCCAGCAGCCGCCAGGGGTCCTATAATTCACCCCTCCACTTT. This translates into CASSRQGSYNSPLHF.

The chain employs TRBV5-1 and TRBJ2-5, with 7 bases aligning to TRBD1. With 0 bases clipped from V and 5 bases from J, the junction kept 10 bases outside the gene matches. The CDR3 sequence is 16 residues long. Germline CDR1 and CDR2: SGHRS and YFSETQ. The CDR3 region is CASSLAVGQPSETQYF. In DNA, the CDR3 is TGCGCCAGCAGCTTGGCGGTGGGACAGCCATCTGAGACCCAGTACTTC.

The chain links TRBV30 to TRBJ2-7; possible D gene TRBD2, 7 bases. The V end was cut by 2 bases, the J end by 6 bases, with 11 bases between. The CDR3 is 12 amino acids. Germline lookup yields CDR1 GTSNPN and CDR2 SVGIG (reference sequence). Written as DNA, the CDR3 is TGTGCCTGGAGTAAGGGGGGGCCCGAGCAGTACTTC. It yields the protein CAWSKGGPEQYF. The entire variable domain, with the rest obtained from reference TRBV30 and TRBJ2-7, is as follows: SQTIHQWPATLVQPVGSPLSLECTVEGTSNPNLYWYRQAAGRGLQLLFYSVGIGQISSEVPQNLSASRPQDRQFILSSKKLLLSDSGFYLCAWSKGGPEQYFGPGTRLTVT.

The gene calls are TRBV7-2 and TRBJ2-7, with a weak D call TRBD2 (5 bases). This CDR3 spans 14 amino acids. The germline V and J ends were trimmed by 1 base and 7 bases, with 14 bases remaining between them. CDR1 is SGHTA, CDR2 FQGNSA, per germline. The CDR3 loop reads CASSLGLLSGEQYF. Written as DNA, the CDR3 is TGTGCCAGCAGCTTAGGGTTGTTGTCGGGGGAGCAGTACTTC.

This clone was seen just once. CDR3 protein: CASSPSGQIITDTQYF. CDR3 in DNA: TGTGCCAGCAGTCCTTCGGGACAAATAATAACAGATACGCAGTATTTT. The chain joins TRBV7-9 to TRBJ2-3; D perhaps matches TRBD1 (6 bases). Germline V lookup: CDR1 SEHNR, CDR2 FQNEAQ (reference sequence). The germline V and J ends were trimmed by 6 bases and 3 bases, with 19 bases remaining between them. This CDR3 has 16 residues.

The V call is TRBV5-1, the J call TRBJ2-5, with D unclear. Trimming left V 2 bases short and J 2 bases short, with 10 bases between. Germline-derived CDR1 and CDR2 are SGHRS and YFSETQ. This CDR3 is built from 14 residues. The CDR3 region has the DNA TGCGCCAGCAGCTTCAGACCGACTCAAGAGACCCAGTACTTC. Encoded protein: CASSFRPTQETQYF.

This clone has a single count. This sequence joins TRBV10-3 and TRBJ1-2; perhaps TRBD1 as D (6 bases). The CDR3 extends over 15 amino acids. Germline-derived CDR1 and CDR2 are ENHRY and SYGVKD. The V and J ends lost 3 bases and 0 bases respectively, with 11 bases between them. The CDR3: CAISDRGHSNYGYTF. CDR3 in DNA: TGTGCCATCAGTGACAGGGGCCATTCTAACTATGGCTACACCTTC.

This clone has more than one count but fewer than ten. The gene calls are TRBV18 and TRBJ2-5, with 7 nucleotides matching TRBD2. With V trimmed by 3 bases and J by 4 bases, 8 bases remained unmatched. Germline V gene data show CDR1 as KGHSH and CDR2 as LQKENI. The CDR3 runs 15 residues. CDR3: CASSPKTSWGETQYF. For the CDR3, the DNA is TGTGCCAGCTCACCTAAGACTAGCTGGGGAGAGACCCAGTACTTC.

This clone is a singleton in its sample. The chain couples TRBV6-1 to TRBJ2-3, with D possibly being TRBD2 (6 bases). CDR1 and CDR2 (germline): MNHNS, SASEGT. With 5 bases removed from V and 6 bases from J, the gap between germline ends came to 18 bases. The CDR3 length is 15 residues. CDR3 sequence: CASSPGVGLSDTQYF. DNA for the CDR3: TGTGCCAGCAGTCCGGGGGTGGGTTTGTCGGATACGCAGTATTTT.

The chain joins TRBV5-1 to TRBJ2-7, with 7 positions matching TRBD1. The CDR3 runs to 13 residues. J gave up 3 bases and V 4 bases, and 4 bases lay outside the gene matches. Germline assignment: CDR1 SGHRS and CDR2 YFSETQ. CDR3 DNA: TGCGCCAGCAGCCCCAACAGGGGCTACGAGCAGTACTTC. Translation: CASSPNRGYEQYF.